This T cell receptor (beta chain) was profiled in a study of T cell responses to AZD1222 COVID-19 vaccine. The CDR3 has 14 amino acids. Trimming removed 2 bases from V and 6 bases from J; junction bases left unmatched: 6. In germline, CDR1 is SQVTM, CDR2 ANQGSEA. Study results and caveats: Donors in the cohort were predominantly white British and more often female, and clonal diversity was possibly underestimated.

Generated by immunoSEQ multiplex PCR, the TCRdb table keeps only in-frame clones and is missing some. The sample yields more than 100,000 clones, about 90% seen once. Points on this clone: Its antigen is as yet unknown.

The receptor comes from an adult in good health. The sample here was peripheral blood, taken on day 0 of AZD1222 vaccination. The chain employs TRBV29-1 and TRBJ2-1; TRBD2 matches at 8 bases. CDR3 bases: TGCAGCGTTGAATCTAGCGGGCCAAGCAATGAGCAGTTCTTC. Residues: CSVESSGPSNEQFF.